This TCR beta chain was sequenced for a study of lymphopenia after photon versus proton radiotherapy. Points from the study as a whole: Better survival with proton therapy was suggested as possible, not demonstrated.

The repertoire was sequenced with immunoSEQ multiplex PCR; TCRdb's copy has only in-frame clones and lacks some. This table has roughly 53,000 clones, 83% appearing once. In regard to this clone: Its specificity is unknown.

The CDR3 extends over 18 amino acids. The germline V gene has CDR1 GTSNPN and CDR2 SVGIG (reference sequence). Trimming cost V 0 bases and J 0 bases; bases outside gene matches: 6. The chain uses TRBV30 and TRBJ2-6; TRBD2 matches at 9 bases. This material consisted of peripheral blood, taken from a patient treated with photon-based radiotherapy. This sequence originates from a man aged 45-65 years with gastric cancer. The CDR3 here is CAWSVPGREGSGANVLTF. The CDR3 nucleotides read TGTGCCTGGAGTGTACCCGGGCGGGAGGGCTCTGGGGCCAACGTCCTGACTTTC.